Listed below are T cell receptor beta chains from one sample, sequenced in a study of vaccination effects on CD4 cells after COVID-19. Sequencing was performed with immunoSEQ multiplex PCR; in TCRdb, only in-frame clones are kept and a portion is missing. The sample gives tens of thousands of clones, about three quarters of which show up once; 5.5% to 6.5% is in the top ten. Their antigens remain unidentified. The specimen comprised CD4+ T cells from PBMCs cultured with SARS-CoV-2 spike peptides, sampled after COVID-19 vaccination. The receptors shown here come from a human donor who received a COVID-19 vaccine. Some clones in this sample may be carry-over from other donors' samples. Each CDR3 is given without its conserved first and last residue. The order of the fields is V gene, J gene, CDR3 protein.

v_gene: TRBV5-5
j_gene: TRBJ1-3
CDR3aa: ASSLRWGPGNTIY

v_gene: TRBV10-2
j_gene: TRBJ2-4
CDR3aa: ASRESGGAEY

v_gene: TRBV7-2
j_gene: TRBJ1-5
CDR3aa: ASSLTGDQPQH

v_gene: TRBV3-1/TRBV3-2
j_gene: TRBJ1-6
CDR3aa: ASSQGAGSPLH

v_gene: TRBV5-1
j_gene: TRBJ2-5
CDR3aa: ASSRLGTSGGQETQY

v_gene: TRBV9
j_gene: TRBJ2-5
CDR3aa: ASSAEQGDQETQY

v_gene: TRBV11-2
j_gene: TRBJ1-2
CDR3aa: ASSLVLNYGYT

v_gene: TRBV6-5
j_gene: TRBJ1-1
CDR3aa: ASSLILFTEAF

v_gene: TRBV29-1
j_gene: TRBJ2-2
CDR3aa: SVVKGPSNTGELF

v_gene: TRBV9
j_gene: TRBJ1-2
CDR3aa: ASSVGQGLYGYT

v_gene: TRBV7-8
j_gene: TRBJ1-4
CDR3aa: ASSRSGGPLNEKLF

v_gene: TRBV19
j_gene: TRBJ2-1
CDR3aa: ASREVTSGGGNEQF

v_gene: TRBV29-1
j_gene: TRBJ2-5
CDR3aa: SVRQGEWGETQY

v_gene: TRBV5-1
j_gene: TRBJ1-1
CDR3aa: ASIAENTEAF

v_gene: TRBV7-6
j_gene: TRBJ2-3
CDR3aa: ASSSLGGVFRTDTQY

v_gene: TRBV3-1/TRBV3-2
j_gene: TRBJ2-3
CDR3aa: ASSREGLAGGGTDTQY

v_gene: TRBV4-2
j_gene: TRBJ2-5
CDR3aa: ASSQGEGVRIETQY

v_gene: TRBV4-1
j_gene: TRBJ1-2
CDR3aa: ASSQGSTALAYGYT

v_gene: TRBV18
j_gene: TRBJ2-2
CDR3aa: ASSPVSDPGELF

v_gene: TRBV7-9
j_gene: TRBJ1-5
CDR3aa: ASNLGSQGDGPQH

v_gene: TRBV5-1
j_gene: TRBJ1-5
CDR3aa: ASSRDGDNQPQH

v_gene: TRBV20-1
j_gene: TRBJ1-2
CDR3aa: SASLGTANYGYT

v_gene: TRBV7-8
j_gene: TRBJ2-1
CDR3aa: ASSTRTGGDEQF

v_gene: TRBV3-1/TRBV3-2
j_gene: TRBJ2-1
CDR3aa: ASSQRDWSNEQF

v_gene: TRBV7-2
j_gene: TRBJ1-1
CDR3aa: ASRSAELNTEAF

v_gene: TRBV28
j_gene: TRBJ1-2
CDR3aa: ASSLSGGSYGYT

v_gene: TRBV2
j_gene: TRBJ1-5
CDR3aa: ASSGPNRVWGPQH

v_gene: TRBV24-1
j_gene: TRBJ1-5
CDR3aa: ATSDRTGNGQPQH

v_gene: TRBV7-8
j_gene: TRBJ2-6
CDR3aa: ASSVRHPTGTGANVLT

v_gene: TRBV30
j_gene: TRBJ1-4
CDR3aa: AWRGGHNEKLF

v_gene: TRBV12-3/TRBV12-4
j_gene: TRBJ2-3
CDR3aa: ASSRDSTDTQY

v_gene: TRBV2
j_gene: TRBJ1-3
CDR3aa: ASNGDSHSGNTIY

v_gene: TRBV5-8
j_gene: TRBJ2-3
CDR3aa: ASPNTLAGGPGTDTQY

v_gene: TRBV18
j_gene: TRBJ1-5
CDR3aa: ASSEDRGTQPQH

v_gene: TRBV28
j_gene: TRBJ1-1
CDR3aa: ASRLGQGTAF

v_gene: TRBV15
j_gene: TRBJ2-1
CDR3aa: ATSRVGGAGHEQF

v_gene: TRBV10-3
j_gene: TRBJ2-2
CDR3aa: AISERGPNTGELF

v_gene: TRBV12-5
j_gene: TRBJ2-5
CDR3aa: ASGEGSTLETQY

v_gene: TRBV7-6
j_gene: TRBJ1-5
CDR3aa: ASSSRTGGSSNQPQH

v_gene: TRBV2
j_gene: TRBJ2-5
CDR3aa: ASSPPRGTWETQY

v_gene: TRBV7-9
j_gene: TRBJ2-2
CDR3aa: ASSPRGGALTGELF

v_gene: TRBV20-1
j_gene: TRBJ1-4
CDR3aa: SASLGHNQEKLF

v_gene: TRBV5-1
j_gene: TRBJ2-5
CDR3aa: ASSPGTAQETQY

v_gene: TRBV6-6
j_gene: TRBJ1-1
CDR3aa: ASSYTGEAF